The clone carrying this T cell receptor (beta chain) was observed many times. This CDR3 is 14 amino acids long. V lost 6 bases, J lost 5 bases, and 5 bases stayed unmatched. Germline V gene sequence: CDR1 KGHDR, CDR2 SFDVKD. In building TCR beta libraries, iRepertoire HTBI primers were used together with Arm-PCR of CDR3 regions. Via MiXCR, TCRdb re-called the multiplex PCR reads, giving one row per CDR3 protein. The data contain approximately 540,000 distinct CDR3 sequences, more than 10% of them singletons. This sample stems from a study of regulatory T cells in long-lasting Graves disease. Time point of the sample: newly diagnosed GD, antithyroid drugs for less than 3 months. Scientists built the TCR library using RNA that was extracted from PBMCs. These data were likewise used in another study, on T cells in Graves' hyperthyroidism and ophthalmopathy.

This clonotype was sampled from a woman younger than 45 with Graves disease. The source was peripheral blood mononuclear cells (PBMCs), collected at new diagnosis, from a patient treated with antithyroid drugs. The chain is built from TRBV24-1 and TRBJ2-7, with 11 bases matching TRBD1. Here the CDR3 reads CATSQGQGVNEQYF. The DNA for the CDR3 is TGTGCCACCAGTCAGGGACAGGGGGTGAACGAGCAGTACTTC.